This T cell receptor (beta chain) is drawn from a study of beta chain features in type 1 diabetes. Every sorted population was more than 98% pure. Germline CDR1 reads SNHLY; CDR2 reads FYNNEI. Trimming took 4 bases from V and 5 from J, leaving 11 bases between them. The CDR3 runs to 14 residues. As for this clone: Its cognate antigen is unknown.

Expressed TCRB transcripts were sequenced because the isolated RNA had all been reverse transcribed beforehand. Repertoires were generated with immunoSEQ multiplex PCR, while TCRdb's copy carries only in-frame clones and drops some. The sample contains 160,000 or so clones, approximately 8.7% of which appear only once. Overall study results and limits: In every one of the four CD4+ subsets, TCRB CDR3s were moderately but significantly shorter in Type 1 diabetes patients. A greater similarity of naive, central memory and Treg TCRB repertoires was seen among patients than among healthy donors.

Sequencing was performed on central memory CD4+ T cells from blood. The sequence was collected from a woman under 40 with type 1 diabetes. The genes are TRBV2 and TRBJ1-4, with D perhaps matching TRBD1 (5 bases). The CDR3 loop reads CASSAGLTNEKLFF. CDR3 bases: TGTGCCAGCAGTGCGGGACTGACAAATGAAAAACTGTTTTTT.